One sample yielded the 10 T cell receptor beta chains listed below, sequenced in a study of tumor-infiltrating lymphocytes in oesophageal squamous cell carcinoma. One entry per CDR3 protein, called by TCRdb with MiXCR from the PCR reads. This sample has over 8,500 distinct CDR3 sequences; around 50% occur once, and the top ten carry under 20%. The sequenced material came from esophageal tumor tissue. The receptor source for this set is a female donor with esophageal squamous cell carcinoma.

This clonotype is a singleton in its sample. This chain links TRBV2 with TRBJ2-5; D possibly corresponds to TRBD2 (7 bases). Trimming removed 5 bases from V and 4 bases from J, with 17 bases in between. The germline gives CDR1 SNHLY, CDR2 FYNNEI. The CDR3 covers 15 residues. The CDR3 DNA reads TGTGCCAGCAGTCGGGGGGCCGCGAGGGCAGAGACCCAGTACTTC. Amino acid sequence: CASSRGAARAETQYF.

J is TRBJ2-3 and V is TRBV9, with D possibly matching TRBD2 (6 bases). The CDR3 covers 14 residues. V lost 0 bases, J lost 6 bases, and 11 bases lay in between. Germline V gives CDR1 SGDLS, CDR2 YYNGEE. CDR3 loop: CASSVGGLFDTQYF. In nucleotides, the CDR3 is TGTGCCAGCAGCGTAGGGGGACTCTTCGATACGCAGTATTTT.

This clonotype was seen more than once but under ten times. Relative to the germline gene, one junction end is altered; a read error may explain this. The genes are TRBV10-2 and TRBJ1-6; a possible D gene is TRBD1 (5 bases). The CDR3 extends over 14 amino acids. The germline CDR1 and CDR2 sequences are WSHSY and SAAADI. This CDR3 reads CASSDIGGDDEQYF. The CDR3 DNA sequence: TGCGCCAGCAGTGATATCGGGGGGGACGACGAGCAGTACTTT.

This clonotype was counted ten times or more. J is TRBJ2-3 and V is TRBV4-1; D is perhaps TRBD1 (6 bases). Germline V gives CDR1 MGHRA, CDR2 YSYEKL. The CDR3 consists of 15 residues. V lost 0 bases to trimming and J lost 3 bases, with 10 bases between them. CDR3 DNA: TGCGCCAGCAGCCAAGAGAGAAGGGGGACAGATACGCAGTATTTT. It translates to CASSQERRGTDTQYF.

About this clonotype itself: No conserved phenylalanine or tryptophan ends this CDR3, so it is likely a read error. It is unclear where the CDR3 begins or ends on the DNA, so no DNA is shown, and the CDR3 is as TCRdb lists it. The CDR3 sequence is CASSPGLAG. The V call is TRBV5-3, the J call TRBJ2-7; the table calls TRBD2, which could not be checked here. TRBV5-3 is an ORF, with its function uncertain. Both ends counted, the CDR3 spans 9 residues.

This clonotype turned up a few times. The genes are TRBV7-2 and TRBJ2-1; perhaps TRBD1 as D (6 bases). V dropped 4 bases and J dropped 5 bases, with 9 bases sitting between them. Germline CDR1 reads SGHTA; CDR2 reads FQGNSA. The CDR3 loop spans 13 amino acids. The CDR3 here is CASSSGQHNEQFF. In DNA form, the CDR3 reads TGTGCCAGCAGCTCCGGACAGCACAATGAGCAGTTCTTC.

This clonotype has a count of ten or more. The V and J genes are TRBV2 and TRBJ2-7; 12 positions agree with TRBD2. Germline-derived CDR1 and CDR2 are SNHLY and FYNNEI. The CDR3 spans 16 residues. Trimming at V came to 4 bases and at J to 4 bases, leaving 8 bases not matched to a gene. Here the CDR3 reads CASSAELAGGPYEQYF. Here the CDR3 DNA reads TGTGCCAGCAGTGCTGAACTAGCGGGAGGCCCTTACGAGCAGTACTTC.

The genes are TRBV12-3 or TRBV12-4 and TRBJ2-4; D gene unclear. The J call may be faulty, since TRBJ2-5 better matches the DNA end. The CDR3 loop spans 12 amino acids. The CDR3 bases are TGTGCCAGCAGTTCAATCAGAGAGACCCAGTACTTC. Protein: CASSSIRETQYF.

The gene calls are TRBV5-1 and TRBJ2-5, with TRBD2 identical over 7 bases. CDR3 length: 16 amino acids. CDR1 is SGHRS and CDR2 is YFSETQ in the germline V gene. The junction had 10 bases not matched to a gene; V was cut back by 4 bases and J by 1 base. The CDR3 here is CASSPGSSGGQETQYF. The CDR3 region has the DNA TGCGCCAGCAGCCCAGGATCTAGCGGAGGCCAAGAGACCCAGTACTTC. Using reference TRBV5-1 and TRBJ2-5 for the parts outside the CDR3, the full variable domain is KAGVTQTPRYLIKTRGQQVTLSCSPISGHRSVSWYQQTPGQGLQFLFEYFSETQRNKGNFPGRFSGRQFSNSRSEMNVSTLELGDSALYLCASSPGSSGGQETQYFGPGTRLLVL.

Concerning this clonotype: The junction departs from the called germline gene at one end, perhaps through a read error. The CDR3 DNA follows: TGTGCCAGCAGCTGGACAGGGGGCCTTTCACCCCTCCACTTC. This codes for CASSWTGGLSPLHF. J is TRBJ2-5 and V is TRBV7-6, with 11 bases aligning to TRBD1. The CDR3 is 14 residues long. CDR1 and CDR2 (germline): SGHVS, FNYEAQ. Drawing the rest from reference TRBV7-6 and TRBJ2-5, the complete variable domain is GAGVSQSPRYKVTKRGQDVALRCDPISGHVSLYWYRQALGQGPEFLTYFNYEAQQDKSGLPNDRFSAERPEGSISTLTIQRTEQRDSAMYRCASSWTGGLSPLHFGPGTRLLVL.